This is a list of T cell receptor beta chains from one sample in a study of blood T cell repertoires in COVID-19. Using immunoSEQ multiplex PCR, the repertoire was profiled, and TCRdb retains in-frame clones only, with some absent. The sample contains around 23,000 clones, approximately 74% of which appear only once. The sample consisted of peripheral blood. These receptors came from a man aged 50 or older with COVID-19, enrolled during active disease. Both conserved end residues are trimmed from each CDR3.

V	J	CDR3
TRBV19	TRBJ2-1	ASSAWGWGTSVSEQF
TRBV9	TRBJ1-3	ASSGDRESNTIY
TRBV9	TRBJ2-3	ASSVVGGSPTDTQY
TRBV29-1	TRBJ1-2	SVVGGYDYGYT
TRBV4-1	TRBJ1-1	ASSQDPEGLAAF
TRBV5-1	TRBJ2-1	ASKPGLAGSYNEQF
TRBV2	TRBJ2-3	ASSPTGQFGDTQY
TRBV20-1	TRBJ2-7	SALQRSEQY
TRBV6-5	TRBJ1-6	ASSPDRGGSPLH
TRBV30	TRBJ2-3	AWTRDRITDTQY
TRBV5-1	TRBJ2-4	ASSLGTGGGRAKNIQY
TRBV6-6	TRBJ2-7	ASSYAGQTGYEQY
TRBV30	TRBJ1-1	AWSTSGYTEAF
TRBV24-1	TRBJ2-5	ATSDFRVGETQY